This T cell receptor beta chain was identified during a study of blood T cell repertoires in COVID-19. Repertoires were generated with immunoSEQ multiplex PCR, while TCRdb's copy carries only in-frame clones and drops some. This sample carries around 310,000 clones, 85% to 90% of them seen once, and the ten largest clones take over 8.5%. Germline V gene lookup returns CDR1 LGHDT and CDR2 YNNKEL (reference sequence). This CDR3 region has 16 residues. V was pared by 5 bases and J by 0 bases, with 14 bases between. Sequencing input: PBMCs or T cells enriched from blood (not recorded which). The clonotype originates from a woman in her twenties or thirties who had recovered from COVID-19. The rearrangement joins TRBV3-1 (or the pseudogene TRBV3-2) to TRBJ2-1; perhaps TRBD2 as D (5 bases). CDR3 protein: CASSYHRGSSYNEQFF. The CDR3 DNA reads TGTGCCAGCAGCTACCACCGTGGGAGCTCCTACAATGAGCAGTTCTTC.